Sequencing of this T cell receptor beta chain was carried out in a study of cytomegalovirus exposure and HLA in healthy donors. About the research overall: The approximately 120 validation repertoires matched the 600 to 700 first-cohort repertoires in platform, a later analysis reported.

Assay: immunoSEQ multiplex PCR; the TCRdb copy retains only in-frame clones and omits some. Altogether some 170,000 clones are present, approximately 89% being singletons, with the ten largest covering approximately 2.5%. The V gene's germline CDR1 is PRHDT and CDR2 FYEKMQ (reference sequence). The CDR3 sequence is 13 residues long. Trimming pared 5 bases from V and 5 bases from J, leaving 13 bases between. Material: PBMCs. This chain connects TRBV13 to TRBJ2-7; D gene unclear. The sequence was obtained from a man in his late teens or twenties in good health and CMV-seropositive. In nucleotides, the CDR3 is TGTGCCAGCAGCCAAGCGAATCCCCACGAGCAGTACTTC. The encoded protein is CASSQANPHEQYF.